This T cell receptor beta chain was recorded in a study of T cells in narcolepsy. About the study: Enrolled donors included narcolepsy type 1 or type 2 patients and healthy controls. General study results and limits: Autoreactive clone sequences were missing from some blood memory CD4+ repertoires. Autoreactive HCRT-specific and TRIB2-specific clonotypes were marked in same-patient CSF-versus-blood CD4+ comparisons. Blood of same and different patients, but not healthy controls, reportedly held recurring autoreactive clonotypes.

Profiled with immunoSEQ multiplex PCR; TCRdb holds only in-frame clones, not every one. The sample includes around 25,000 clones, just under 85% of them seen just once. CDR1 KGHSH and CDR2 LQKENI come from the germline V gene. The CDR3 runs 17 residues. The V gene lost 0 bases and the J gene lost 2 bases, with 14 bases spanning the gap. On this clone itself: Its specificity is unknown.

V and J are TRBV18 and TRBJ1-3; tentatively, D is TRBD1 (5 bases). The origin of this receptor is a human donor with narcolepsy. What was sequenced was CD45RA- memory CD4+ T cells from PBMCs. Here the CDR3 reads CASSPPAREVPGNTIYF. In DNA form, the CDR3 reads TGTGCCAGCTCACCACCGGCCAGGGAAGTCCCTGGAAACACCATATATTTT.